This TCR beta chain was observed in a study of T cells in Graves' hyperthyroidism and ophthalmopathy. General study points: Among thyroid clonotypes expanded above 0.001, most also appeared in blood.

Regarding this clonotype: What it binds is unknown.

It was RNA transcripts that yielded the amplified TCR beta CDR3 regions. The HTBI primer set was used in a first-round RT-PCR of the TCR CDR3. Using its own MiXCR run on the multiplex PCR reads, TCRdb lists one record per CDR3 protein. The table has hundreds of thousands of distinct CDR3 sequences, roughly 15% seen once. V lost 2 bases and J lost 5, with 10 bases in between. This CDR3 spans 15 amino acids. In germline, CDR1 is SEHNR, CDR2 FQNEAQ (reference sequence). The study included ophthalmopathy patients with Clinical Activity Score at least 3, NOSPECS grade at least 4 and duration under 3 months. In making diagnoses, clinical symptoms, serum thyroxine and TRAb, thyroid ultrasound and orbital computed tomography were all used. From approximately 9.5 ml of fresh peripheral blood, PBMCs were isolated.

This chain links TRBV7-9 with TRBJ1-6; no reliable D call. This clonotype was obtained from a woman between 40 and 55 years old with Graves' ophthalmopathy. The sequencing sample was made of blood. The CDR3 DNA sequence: TGTGCCAGCAGCTTACAGGTCCTGGATAATTCACCCCTCCACTTT. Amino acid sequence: CASSLQVLDNSPLHF.